The subject of this entry is one TCR beta chain. Its specificity is unknown. A much larger clone differs by one base, so this may be a read error. The data are from a study of CD8 T cells in ankylosing spondylitis. The V end lost 3 bases, the J end lost 4 bases, and 5 bases lay between the germline ends. CDR3 size: 12 residues. TCRdb independently ran MiXCR on the 5' RACE reads; one entry per CDR3 protein. The sample yields roughly 240,000 distinct CDR3 sequences, around 32% seen once. Study-wide findings and caveats: Disease-linked clones proved CD8+ and comparatively uncommon in peripheral blood. Reportedly, significant enrichment of disease-linked clones occurred in matched ankylosing spondylitis synovial fluid.

What was sequenced was blood, either unsorted or a sorted T cell fraction (not recorded which). V gene TRBV12-3 or TRBV12-4 combines with J gene TRBJ2-3; the D is unclear. The receptor's source is a male donor with ankylosing spondylitis or in good health (not recorded which). CDR3 DNA: TGTGCCAGCAGTTTTAGAGCAGATACGCAGTATTTT. Encoded protein: CASSFRADTQYF.